The 8 T cell receptor beta chains given below trace back to one sample, sequenced in a study of CD8 T cells in Susac syndrome. The RNA, about 0.45 to 1 ug, was put through reverse transcription using random hexamers. TCRdb reprocessed the immunoSEQ multiplex PCR reads with MiXCR, giving one entry per CDR3 protein. This table holds under 250,000 distinct CDR3 sequences, roughly 93% found once. Sequenced input: CD4+ T cells from PBMCs. These TCRs come from a human donor with Susac syndrome.

This chain joins TRBV2 and TRBJ1-1; D gene unclear. The CDR3 sequence is 13 residues long. CDR1 is SNHLY and CDR2 is FYNNEI in the germline V gene. With 4 bases removed from V and 4 bases from J, the gap between germline ends came to 10 bases. The CDR3 DNA follows: TGTGCCAGCAGTGCGCGTCCGGGCACTGAAGCTTTCTTT. Its protein is CASSARPGTEAFF. Drawing the rest from reference TRBV2 and TRBJ1-1, the complete variable domain is EPEVTQTPSHQVTQMGQEVILRCVPISNHLYFYWYRQILGQKVEFLVSFYNNEISEKSEIFDDQFSVERPDGSNFTLKIRSTKLEDSAMYFCASSARPGTEAFFGQGTRLTVV.

The chain is built from TRBV7-2 and TRBJ1-5; TRBD1 matches 7 bases. Per the germline V gene, CDR1 is SGHTA and CDR2 is FQGNSA. Germline trimming cut 5 bases from V and 6 bases from J; bases unmatched to any gene: 7. This CDR3 contains 14 residues. CDR3 coding DNA: TGTGCCAGCAGCGACCAGGGGGTTGGTCAGCCCCAGCATTTT. Translated, it gives CASSDQGVGQPQHF.

The gene calls are TRBV29-1 and TRBJ2-5; D may be TRBD1 (6 bases). There are 14 residues in the CDR3. V was clipped by 3 bases and J by 1 base, with 12 bases between them. CDR1 SQVTM and CDR2 ANQGSEA come from the germline V gene. Written as DNA, the CDR3 is TGCAGCGTTGACAGGACAGTGGGCCAAGAGACCCAGTACTTC. It encodes CSVDRTVGQETQYF.

This clonotype was counted a single time. A junction end diverges from the germline sequence, so it may reflect a read error. The chain is built from TRBV2 and TRBJ2-5; 8 positions match TRBD2. The germline V gene has CDR1 SNHLY and CDR2 FYNNEI. The CDR3 runs to 15 residues. The CDR3 coding sequence is TGTGCCAGCAGCGAAGAATCCCGGGGGGGAGAGACCCAGTACTTC. Amino acid sequence: CASSEESRGGETQYF.

This clonotype appeared many times. The chain has TRBV6-1 and TRBJ1-2; D is possibly TRBD1 (5 bases). CDR3 length: 13 residues. CDR1 is MNHNS and CDR2 is SASEGT in the germline V gene. V lost 5 bases to trimming and J lost 2 bases, with 9 bases between them. CDR3: CASSLSGNYGYTF. The CDR3 nucleotides are TGTGCCAGCAGTTTGTCAGGGAACTATGGCTACACCTTC.

The rearrangement joins TRBV19 to TRBJ2-7; the D gene is possibly TRBD1 (6 bases). Trimming left V 1 base short and J 2 bases short, with 12 bases between. This CDR3 contains 15 residues. The germline CDR1 and CDR2 sequences are LNHDA and SQIVND (reference sequence). The chain's CDR3 is CASSIAQGTPYEQYF. CDR3 in DNA: TGTGCCAGTAGTATAGCGCAGGGGACCCCCTACGAGCAGTACTTC.

The gene calls are TRBV29-1 and TRBJ2-3, with 13 positions matching TRBD2. The CDR3 covers 16 residues. The ends lost 6 bases at V and 1 base at J; junction bases unmatched: 7. The germline V gene encodes CDR1 SQVTM and CDR2 ANQGSEA. Here the CDR3 reads CSVAGGTSGGTDTQYF. DNA of the CDR3: TGCAGCGTCGCCGGCGGGACTAGCGGGGGCACAGATACGCAGTATTTT.

Only one count was recorded for this clonotype. The V and J genes are TRBV5-4 and TRBJ2-3; 8 bases match TRBD1. Germline CDR1 reads SGHNT; CDR2 reads YYREEE (reference sequence). There are 15 residues in the CDR3. The V segment lost 4 bases and the J segment 2 bases; nucleotides outside the gene matches: 6. CDR3 protein: CASSLPGQDTDTQYF. The DNA of the CDR3 is TGTGCCAGCAGCCTACCGGGACAGGACACAGATACGCAGTATTTT.